Below are 31 T cell receptor beta chains sequenced from a single sample in a study of a mutant IDH1 vaccine in newly diagnosed glioma. The assay was immunoSEQ multiplex PCR, and TCRdb's table has in-frame clones only and misses some. Of about 82,000 clones listed, approximately 85% are singletons. Time point defined: week 23, last vaccination. Every vaccine dose comprised 300 ug of mutant IDH1 20-mer peptide plus topical imiquimod. Their antigens remain unidentified. The source material was PBMCs, sampled from a glioma patient whose treatment included an IDH1 peptide vaccine. The receptors here all came from a man aged 30 to 39 with glioma. Some clones in this sample may be carry-over from other donors' samples.

The chain combines TRBV10-3 with TRBJ2-7; D ambiguous. CDR1 and CDR2 (germline): ENHRY, SYGVKD. V was trimmed by 2 bases and J by 0 bases, leaving 14 bases between them. The CDR3 is 16 residues long. The CDR3 loop reads CAISEGWLGSSYEQYF. The DNA of the CDR3 is TGTGCCATCAGTGAGGGGTGGCTAGGAAGCTCCTACGAGCAGTACTTC.

CDR3 coding DNA: TGTGCCAGTAGTATGCAGGGGGATATTTTTTTTAACACAGATACGCAGTATTTT. It codes for CASSMQGDIFFNTDTQYF. The V and J genes are TRBV19 and TRBJ2-3; 7 nucleotides line up with TRBD1. V lost 3 bases to trimming and J lost 2 bases; unmatched junction nucleotides: 14. The CDR3 has 18 residues. Per germline, CDR1 LNHDA and CDR2 SQIVND (reference sequence).

J is TRBJ2-5 and V is TRBV6-6; weak D call: TRBD2 (5 bases). Trimming took 2 bases from V and 4 from J, leaving 17 bases between them. The germline V gene encodes CDR1 MNHNY and CDR2 SVGAGI (reference sequence). The CDR3 spans 16 residues. This CDR3 is CASSYGRPNLGETQYF. CDR3 nucleotide sequence: TGTGCCAGCAGTTACGGGAGACCGAATTTGGGAGAGACCCAGTACTTC.

DNA for the CDR3: TGTGCCAGCAGCACCGGACAGGGGAGGAACGAGCAGTACTTC. Its protein is CASSTGQGRNEQYF. The V call is TRBV5-4, the J call TRBJ2-7, with 9 bases identical to TRBD1. The germline gives CDR1 SGHNT, CDR2 YYREEE (reference sequence). The CDR3 extends over 14 amino acids. The V and J ends lost 4 bases and 5 bases, in that order; junction bases with no gene match: 7.

This sequence joins TRBV30 and TRBJ1-3; 8 nucleotides align to TRBD1. The germline V gene encodes CDR1 GTSNPN and CDR2 SVGIG (reference sequence). The J segment lost 4 bases and the V segment lost 0 bases, leaving 5 bases of the junction unmatched. CDR3 length: 15 residues. CDR3 residues: CAWSVLRTGGNTIYF. The CDR3 DNA follows: TGTGCCTGGAGTGTATTGCGGACAGGGGGAAACACCATATATTTT.

The rearrangement uses TRBV5-1 and TRBJ2-1, with 11 bases aligning to TRBD2. This CDR3 has 15 amino acids. V lost 6 bases to trimming and J lost 8 bases; unmatched junction nucleotides: 10. CDR1 SGHRS and CDR2 YFSETQ come from the germline V gene. CDR3: CASTHLAGGPHEQFF. Written as DNA, the CDR3 is TGCGCCAGCACACACTTAGCGGGAGGGCCCCATGAGCAGTTCTTC.

The chain employs TRBV4-1 and TRBJ2-7, with D hard to call. The CDR3 is made up of 13 amino acids. Trimming removed 0 bases at V and 3 bases at J, with 6 bases between. In germline, CDR1 is MGHRA, CDR2 YSYEKL. In DNA form, the CDR3 reads TGCGCCAGCAGCCAAGATCTCGTCTACGAGCAGTACTTC. Encoded protein: CASSQDLVYEQYF.

The chain links TRBV9 to TRBJ2-5; D assignment may be TRBD1 or TRBD2 (5 bases each). CDR1 and CDR2 from the germline V gene are SGDLS and YYNGEE. The CDR3 length is 14 residues. Trimming cost V 0 bases and J 1 base, with 7 bases left between them. The CDR3 spells CASSVGGFQETQYF. For the CDR3, the DNA is TGTGCCAGCAGCGTAGGGGGGTTCCAAGAGACCCAGTACTTC.

The J gene is TRBJ2-2, the V gene TRBV10-3; a possible D gene is TRBD2 (6 bases). Germline CDR1 ENHRY, CDR2 SYGVKD. V lost 6 bases and J 7 bases, leaving 18 bases between the germline ends. CDR3 length: 15 residues. CDR3 DNA sequence: TGTGCCATCAGGAACACTGGGACTCAAATCGGGGAGCTGTTTTTT. This encodes CAIRNTGTQIGELFF.

In DNA form, the CDR3 reads TGTGCCAGCAGTAGGAACACAGGGGGCGAAGACTATGGCTACACCTTC. As protein: CASSRNTGGEDYGYTF. V gene TRBV27 combines with J gene TRBJ1-2, with 9 bases matching TRBD1. V lost 5 bases and J lost 3; bases outside the gene matches: 10. Germline V gives CDR1 MNHEY, CDR2 SMNVEV (reference sequence). This CDR3 has 16 amino acids.

This chain connects TRBV29-1 to TRBJ1-1; 8 bases match TRBD1. Germline CDR1 SQVTM, CDR2 ANQGSEA. The J segment lost 1 base and the V segment lost 6 bases, leaving 7 bases of the junction unmatched. This CDR3 contains 14 residues. The CDR3 sequence: CSVRTGMANTEAFF. CDR3 nucleotide sequence: TGCAGCGTCCGGACAGGGATGGCGAACACTGAAGCTTTCTTT.

The J gene is TRBJ2-3, the V gene TRBV11-2; the D is unclear. The CDR3 runs to 16 residues. CDR1 is SGHAT, CDR2 FQNNGV, per germline. Deletions cut 1 base from V and 4 bases from J, with 15 bases between. The CDR3 nucleotides read TGTGCCAGCAGCTTAGTGGAAGGGTCGGGCGCAGATACGCAGTATTTT. It specifies CASSLVEGSGADTQYF.

The chain recombines TRBV9 with TRBJ2-7; D remains unclear. Trimming left V 0 bases short and J 2 bases short, with 6 bases between. From germline, CDR1 is SGDLS and CDR2 YYNGEE. This CDR3 region has 13 residues. The CDR3: CASSVGGTYEQYF. The CDR3 nucleotides read TGTGCCAGCAGCGTAGGGGGAACCTACGAGCAGTACTTC.

The sample holds one count of this clone. This chain links TRBV7-8 with TRBJ2-2; perhaps TRBD1 as D (6 bases). CDR1 and CDR2 from the germline V gene are SGHVS and FQNEAQ. V was cut by 3 bases and J by 5 bases, with 10 bases left in between. This CDR3 comprises 14 residues. CDR3 bases: TGTGCCAGCAGCTTGCAGGGGTTTACCGGGGAGCTGTTTTTT. It codes for CASSLQGFTGELFF. Supplemented by reference TRBV7-8 and TRBJ2-2, the full variable domain reads GAGVSQSPRYKVAKRGQDVALRCDPISGHVSLFWYQQALGQGPEFLTYFQNEAQLDKSGLPSDRFFAERPEGSVSTLKIQRTQQEDSAVYLCASSLQGFTGELFFGEGSRLTVL.

This clone was detected only once. The rearrangement links TRBV5-1 to TRBJ2-2, with D uncertain. This CDR3 is built from 12 residues. With 3 bases removed from V and 7 bases from J, the gap between germline ends came to 7 bases. Per the germline V gene, CDR1 is SGHRS and CDR2 is YFSETQ. The CDR3 coding sequence is TGCGCCAGCAGCTCCACCGGCGGGGAGCTGTTTTTT. This gives the protein CASSSTGGELFF.

The chain couples TRBV7-3 to TRBJ1-1, with D tentatively TRBD1 (5 bases). This CDR3 region has 13 residues. Looked up from germline, CDR1 is SGHTA and CDR2 is FQGTGA. V lost 2 bases, J lost 8 bases, and 12 bases lay in between. For the CDR3, the DNA is TGTGCCAGCAGCTTAGGGGGTGTCGGGGAAGCTTTCTTT. This codes for CASSLGGVGEAFF.

This chain uses TRBV9 with TRBJ1-2; possibly TRBD1 for D (6 bases). The CDR3 extends over 14 amino acids. From germline, CDR1 is SGDLS and CDR2 YYNGEE. V shed 3 bases and J shed 3 bases, with 12 bases lying between them. The CDR3 sequence: CASSGDTIYYGYTF. Here the CDR3 DNA reads TGTGCCAGCAGCGGGGACACTATCTACTATGGCTACACCTTC.

In its sample, this clone was seen a few times. The V call is TRBV10-1, the J call TRBJ1-4; D is uncertain. The V gene's germline CDR1 is WNHNN and CDR2 SYGVQD (reference sequence). This CDR3 spans 13 amino acids. Trimming left V 2 bases short and J 7 bases short, with 8 bases between. CDR3 region: CASSEGHGEKLFF. In DNA form, the CDR3 reads TGCGCCAGCAGTGAGGGGCACGGTGAAAAACTGTTTTTT.

There are a few counts of this clone. The genes are TRBV4-3 and TRBJ1-2; TRBD1 might be the D (6 bases). V lost 3 bases and J 4 bases, leaving 15 bases between the germline ends. The germline V gene has CDR1 LGHNA and CDR2 YSLEER. This CDR3 has 15 amino acids. The DNA for the CDR3 is TGCGCCAGCAGCCACCGAGCAGGGGAAGGCTATGGCTACACCTTC. Translated, it gives CASSHRAGEGYGYTF.

The V call is TRBV30, the J call TRBJ1-6; D might be TRBD1 (6 bases). From germline, CDR1 is GTSNPN and CDR2 SVGIG (reference sequence). CDR3 length equals 15 residues. V was shortened by 1 base and J by 7 bases, with 14 bases between the two germline ends. The DNA of the CDR3 is TGTGCCTGGAGTGCTGTGGGGGCGCGAAATTCACCCCTCCACTTT. It yields the protein CAWSAVGARNSPLHF.

This chain connects TRBV21-1 to TRBJ1-2. TRBV21-1 represents a pseudogene. CDR3 length: 11 residues. CDR3 DNA: TGTGCCAGCAGCGCCAGGAAGGGTCAGGTCTTC. It codes for CASSARKGQVF.

The chain couples TRBV9 to TRBJ1-4, with 10 bases matching TRBD1. V was pared by 7 bases and J by 6 bases, with 9 bases of the junction left unmatched. This CDR3 is 15 amino acids long. Looked up from germline, CDR1 is SGDLS and CDR2 is YYNGEE. The CDR3 region is CASARTGTGDEKLFF. The CDR3 DNA reads as TGTGCCAGCGCTAGAACCGGGACAGGGGATGAAAAACTGTTTTTT.

The chain has TRBV11-1 and TRBJ2-7; D is perhaps TRBD2 (7 bases). V was shortened by 2 bases and J by 2 bases, with 13 bases between the two germline ends. Germline lookup yields CDR1 SGHAT and CDR2 FQDESV (reference sequence). This CDR3 comprises 15 residues. CDR3 residues: CASSLWGGPAYEQYF. CDR3 sequence (DNA): TGTGCCAGCAGCTTATGGGGGGGGCCCGCCTACGAGCAGTACTTC. Drawing the rest from reference TRBV11-1 and TRBJ2-7, the complete variable domain is EAEVAQSPRYKITEKSQAVAFWCDPISGHATLYWYRQILGQGPELLVQFQDESVVDDSQLPKDRFSAERLKGVDSTLKIQPAELGDSAMYLCASSLWGGPAYEQYFGPGTRLTVT.

This chain links TRBV6-1 with TRBJ2-6, with a weak D call TRBD2 (6 bases). CDR3 length equals 17 residues. Trimming pared 4 bases from V and 1 base from J, leaving 14 bases between. Germline V gene data show CDR1 as MNHNS and CDR2 as SASEGT. CDR3 in DNA: TGTGCCAGCAGTGGCGGGGTGGGGAATTCTGGGGCCAACGTCCTGACTTTC. Its protein is CASSGGVGNSGANVLTF.

This rearrangement joins TRBV14 to TRBJ2-7, with D unresolved. V lost 1 base, J lost 4 bases, and 2 bases lay in between. This CDR3 spans 11 amino acids. CDR1 is SGHDN and CDR2 is FVKESK in the germline V gene. In DNA, the CDR3 is TGTGCCAGCAGCCAAGGTTACGAGCAGTACTTC. The encoded protein is CASSQGYEQYF.

This chain uses TRBV9 with TRBJ1-3; tentative D call: TRBD1 (5 bases). This CDR3 spans 15 amino acids. Germline CDR1 reads SGDLS; CDR2 reads YYNGEE. Between the trimmed V and J ends, which lost 1 base and 0 bases, there was a span of 8 bases. The CDR3: CASSVQGNSGNTIYF. Here the CDR3 DNA reads TGTGCCAGCAGCGTACAGGGCAACTCTGGAAACACCATATATTTT.

V is TRBV7-9 and J is TRBJ1-2, with D maybe TRBD1 (6 bases). The V gene's germline CDR1 is SEHNR and CDR2 FQNEAQ (reference sequence). The CDR3 contains 15 residues. The V end was cut by 5 bases, the J end by 1 base, with 14 bases between. This chain's CDR3 is CASSRRGTFNYGYTF. The CDR3 nucleotides are TGTGCCAGCAGCCGCAGGGGCACATTTAACTATGGCTACACCTTC.

This sequence joins TRBV4-2 and TRBJ1-3; weak D call: TRBD1 (5 bases). The V and J ends lost 1 base and 0 bases respectively, with 10 bases between them. CDR1 is LGHNA, CDR2 YNFKEQ, per germline. The CDR3 consists of 16 residues. Here the CDR3 reads CASSQGGSNSGNTIYF. The CDR3 DNA reads TGTGCCAGCAGCCAAGGGGGGTCCAACTCTGGAAACACCATATATTTT.

The J gene is TRBJ2-3, the V gene TRBV9; the D gene is possibly TRBD2 (5 bases). V lost 4 bases to trimming and J lost 0 bases, with 9 bases between them. Germline CDR1 SGDLS, CDR2 YYNGEE. CDR3 length: 14 residues. The CDR3 coding sequence is TGTGCCAGCAGCACGAGGGCCAGCACAGATACGCAGTATTTT. Residues: CASSTRASTDTQYF.

The chain has TRBV2 and TRBJ1-2; no reliable D call. This CDR3 contains 13 residues. Germline V gene data show CDR1 as SNHLY and CDR2 as FYNNEI. Trimming left V 1 base short and J 4 bases short, with 7 bases between. In DNA, the CDR3 is TGTGCCAGCAGTGAAGAAAGTAGCTATGGCTACACCTTC. This sequence encodes CASSEESSYGYTF.

The chain joins TRBV5-1 to TRBJ1-5, with a weak D call TRBD1 (5 bases). This CDR3 has 13 residues. V lost 4 bases and J lost 5, with 10 bases in between. The germline gives CDR1 SGHRS, CDR2 YFSETQ. The CDR3 spells CASSAETDQPQHF. CDR3 coding DNA: TGCGCCAGCAGCGCCGAGACAGATCAGCCCCAGCATTTT.